The 22 T cell receptor beta chains in this list originate from one sample, sequenced in a study of blood T cell repertoires in COVID-19. The assay was immunoSEQ multiplex PCR, and TCRdb's table has in-frame clones only and misses some. The sample holds about 350,000 clones, 88% seen once. Source material: peripheral blood. The receptors were sampled from a woman between 65 and 79 years old with COVID-19, enrolled during active disease.

The chain uses TRBV5-1 and TRBJ1-2; unclear D gene. With 0 bases removed from V and 5 bases from J, the gap between germline ends came to 8 bases. This CDR3 contains 13 residues. Per germline, CDR1 SGHRS and CDR2 YFSETQ. The CDR3: CASSLGADYGYTF. CDR3 nucleotides: TGCGCCAGCAGCTTGGGGGCAGATTATGGCTACACCTTC.

CDR3 nucleotides: TGTGCCAGCAGACCCGGACAGGGAGCGGCCAAAAACATTCAGTACTTC. This codes for CASRPGQGAAKNIQYF. This sequence joins TRBV28 and TRBJ2-4; 8 bases fit TRBD1. The V gene end was trimmed by 6 bases and the J gene end by 1 base; junction bases not matched to a gene: 8. CDR1 and CDR2 (germline): MDHEN, SYDVKM. This CDR3 spans 16 amino acids.

The chain uses TRBV5-1 and TRBJ2-7, with unresolved D. The CDR3 consists of 11 residues. Germline loops: CDR1 SGHRS, CDR2 YFSETQ. V was clipped by 6 bases and J by 1 base, with 5 bases between them. This CDR3 is CASTGSYEQYF. CDR3 DNA: TGCGCCAGCACCGGGTCCTACGAGCAGTACTTC.

The V and J genes are TRBV6-5 and TRBJ2-3, with 8 bases matching TRBD1. Germline assignment: CDR1 MNHEY and CDR2 SVGAGI. The CDR3 has 13 amino acids. Trimming removed 7 bases from V and 5 bases from J; junction bases left unmatched: 5. The CDR3 nucleotides are TGTGCCAGCACCCCAGGGGGCGTAGATACGCAGTATTTT. The encoded protein is CASTPGGVDTQYF.

This chain links TRBV4-3 with TRBJ2-6; weak D call: TRBD2 (7 bases). Per germline, CDR1 LGHNA and CDR2 YSLEER. This CDR3 comprises 20 residues. Trimming cost V 0 bases and J 3 bases, with 21 bases left between them. The CDR3 coding sequence is TGCGCCAGCAGCCAAGATGAGCGCACGGGGGGCGCGTTTGGGGCCAACGTCCTGACTTTC. Translating it yields CASSQDERTGGAFGANVLTF.

The chain has TRBV5-1 and TRBJ1-2; 7 bases map to TRBD1. Per the germline V gene, CDR1 is SGHRS and CDR2 is YFSETQ. Unmatched junction bases numbered 6, after V lost 4 bases and J lost 0 bases. CDR3 size: 15 residues. The CDR3 bases are TGCGCCAGCAGCCTCGGGACAGTAGCTAACTATGGCTACACCTTC. This translates into CASSLGTVANYGYTF. The full variable domain, with the rest looked up from reference TRBV5-1 and TRBJ1-2, is KAGVTQTPRYLIKTRGQQVTLSCSPISGHRSVSWYQQTPGQGLQFLFEYFSETQRNKGNFPGRFSGRQFSNSRSEMNVSTLELGDSALYLCASSLGTVANYGYTFGSGTRLTVV.

This rearrangement joins TRBV5-1 to TRBJ2-5; 8 bases line up with TRBD2. The junction had 10 bases not matched to a gene; V was cut back by 4 bases and J by 5 bases. The germline gives CDR1 SGHRS, CDR2 YFSETQ. CDR3 length equals 15 residues. CDR3 protein: CASSLRLSGDETQYF. The CDR3 region has the DNA TGCGCCAGCAGCCTACGACTTAGCGGGGACGAGACCCAGTACTTC.

The chain has TRBV21-1 and TRBJ1-1; the table names TRBD1, a call not compared with the DNA. TRBV21-1 is reported as a pseudogene. The CDR3 length is 18 residues. The CDR3 sequence is CASSKSGADRGRETEAFF. CDR3 bases: TGTGCCAGCAGCAAATCTGGAGCAGACAGGGGGCGCGAAACTGAAGCTTTCTTT.

This sequence joins TRBV20-1 and TRBJ1-1; no definite D call. V was clipped by 2 bases and J by 7 bases, with 8 bases between them. The CDR3 loop spans 11 amino acids. Looked up from germline, CDR1 is DFQATT and CDR2 is SNEGSKA (reference sequence). This CDR3 reads CSARRGNEAFF. CDR3 in DNA: TGCAGTGCTAGACGGGGAAATGAAGCTTTCTTT.

The chain carries TRBV3-1 (or the pseudogene TRBV3-2) and TRBJ1-2, with 9 bases lining up with TRBD1. The CDR3 spans 13 residues. J was trimmed by 7 bases and V by 5 bases; bases with no gene match: 5. In germline, CDR1 is LGHDT, CDR2 YNNKEL (reference sequence). Here the CDR3 reads CASSSTGGGGYTF. In DNA, the CDR3 is TGTGCCAGCAGCTCCACAGGGGGCGGTGGCTACACCTTC.

This chain links TRBV29-1 with TRBJ1-1; no clear D. CDR3 length: 11 amino acids. CDR1 is SQVTM, CDR2 ANQGSEA, per germline. The ends were cut back, 7 bases at V and 3 bases at J, with 9 bases in the middle. CDR3 in amino acids: CSARLDTEAFF. The CDR3 coding sequence is TGCAGCGCCCGGTTGGACACTGAAGCTTTCTTT.

The genes are TRBV6-6 and TRBJ1-2; no definite D call. Germline lookup yields CDR1 MNHNY and CDR2 SVGAGI (reference sequence). With 2 bases removed from V and 4 bases from J, the gap between germline ends came to 2 bases. CDR3 length: 11 amino acids. The CDR3 spells CASSYLYGYTF. The CDR3 DNA reads as TGTGCCAGCAGTTACCTCTATGGCTACACCTTC.

The gene calls are TRBV7-2 and TRBJ2-7; unclear D gene. This CDR3 has 11 residues. The V gene lost 5 bases and the J gene lost 0 bases, with 2 bases spanning the gap. CDR1 is SGHTA and CDR2 is FQGNSA in the germline V gene. The CDR3 DNA reads as TGTGCCAGCAGCCACTCCTACGAGCAGTACTTC. It translates to CASSHSYEQYF.

This clone was picked up a small number of times. The chain employs TRBV19 and TRBJ1-1; D ambiguous. The CDR3 has 15 amino acids. CDR1 LNHDA and CDR2 SQIVND come from the germline V gene (reference sequence). Trimming removed 4 bases from V and 1 base from J, with 13 bases in between. CDR3 DNA sequence: TGTGCCAGTAGTAGGGAGGAAGATAGGAACACTGAAGCTTTCTTT. Amino acids: CASSREEDRNTEAFF.

V gene TRBV2 combines with J gene TRBJ2-3; a weak D match, TRBD2 (7 bases). This CDR3 contains 15 residues. The germline V gene has CDR1 SNHLY and CDR2 FYNNEI. Deletions cut 1 base from V and 2 bases from J, with 10 bases between. The CDR3 DNA reads as TGTGCCAGCAGTGAAGGGCGGGGGCCCACAGATACGCAGTATTTT. Protein sequence: CASSEGRGPTDTQYF.

The chain couples TRBV7-9 to TRBJ2-2; D possibly corresponds to TRBD2 (5 bases). In germline, CDR1 is SEHNR, CDR2 FQNEAQ (reference sequence). V was pared by 2 bases and J by 7 bases, with 11 bases between. The length of the CDR3 is 14 residues. CDR3: CASSLTGIGGELFF. CDR3 bases: TGTGCCAGCAGCTTAACGGGAATCGGCGGGGAGCTGTTTTTT.

The chain links TRBV12-5 to TRBJ1-1; D perhaps matches TRBD1 (5 bases). There are 12 residues in the CDR3. Germline values: CDR1 LGHNT, CDR2 FRNRAP. V lost 6 bases and J 3 bases, leaving 8 bases between the germline ends. CDR3 DNA: TGTGCTAGTGGGTGGGGGGACACTGAAGCTTTCTTT. It codes for CASGWGDTEAFF.

The chain uses TRBV7-8 and TRBJ2-1; 16 bases map to TRBD2. CDR1 SGHVS and CDR2 FQNEAQ come from the germline V gene. This CDR3 is 18 amino acids long. The V gene end was trimmed by 1 base and the J gene end by 7 bases; junction bases not matched to a gene: 7. CDR3 protein: CASSLGGTSGGAVNEQFF. The DNA of the CDR3 is TGTGCCAGCAGCTTAGGAGGGACTAGCGGGGGGGCCGTAAATGAGCAGTTCTTC.

The chain joins TRBV18 to TRBJ2-5; the match to TRBD2 covers 11 bases. This CDR3 has 17 residues. The trim removed 0 bases at V and 1 base at J, leaving 4 bases unmatched. The germline CDR1 and CDR2 sequences are KGHSH and LQKENI. In nucleotides, the CDR3 is TGTGCCAGCTCACCACCGCGGGGACTAGCGGTCCAAGAGACCCAGTACTTC. This encodes CASSPPRGLAVQETQYF.

The V call is TRBV6-2 or TRBV6-3, the J call TRBJ1-1, with 10 positions matching TRBD1. V dropped 2 bases and J dropped 5; count of bases not matched to a gene: 5. Germline loops: CDR1 MNHEY, CDR2 SVGEGT. This CDR3 region has 15 residues. The CDR3 is CASSYDRGPPTEAFF. Here the CDR3 DNA reads TGTGCCAGCAGTTACGACAGGGGGCCCCCAACTGAAGCTTTCTTT.

The gene calls are TRBV7-2 and TRBJ1-6, with D possibly matching TRBD1 (5 bases). V lost 1 base to trimming and J lost 5 bases, with 9 bases between them. The CDR3 contains 15 residues. CDR1 and CDR2 (germline): SGHTA, FQGNSA. CDR3 in amino acids: CASSLDRKNNSPLHF. The CDR3 DNA follows: TGTGCCAGCAGCTTAGACAGGAAAAATAATTCACCCCTCCACTTT. Based on the CDR3 plus reference TRBV7-2 and TRBJ1-6, the full variable domain is GAGVSQSPSNKVTEKGKDVELRCDPISGHTALYWYRQSLGQGLEFLIYFQGNSAPDKSGLPSDRFSAERTGGSVSTLTIQRTQQEDSAVYLCASSLDRKNNSPLHFGNGTRLTVT.

V gene TRBV9 combines with J gene TRBJ2-5; 8 nucleotides agree with TRBD2. The V and J ends lost 2 bases and 1 base, in that order; junction bases with no gene match: 7. The CDR3 is made up of 16 amino acids. Germline V gene lookup returns CDR1 SGDLS and CDR2 YYNGEE. DNA for the CDR3: TGTGCCAGCAGCGTGAGTTGGGCGGGGGGCCAAGAGACCCAGTACTTC. Residues: CASSVSWAGGQETQYF.